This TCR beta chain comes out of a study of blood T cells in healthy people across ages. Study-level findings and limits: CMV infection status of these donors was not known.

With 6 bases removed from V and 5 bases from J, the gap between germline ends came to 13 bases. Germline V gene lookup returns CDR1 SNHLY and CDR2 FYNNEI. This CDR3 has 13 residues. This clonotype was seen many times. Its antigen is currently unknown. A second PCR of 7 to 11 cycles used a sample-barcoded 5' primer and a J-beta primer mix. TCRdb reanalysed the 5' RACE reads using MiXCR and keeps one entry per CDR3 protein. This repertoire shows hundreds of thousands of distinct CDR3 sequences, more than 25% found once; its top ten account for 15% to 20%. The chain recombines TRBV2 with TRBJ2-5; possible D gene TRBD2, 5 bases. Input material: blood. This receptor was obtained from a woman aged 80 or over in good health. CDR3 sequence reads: CASSELEMETQYF. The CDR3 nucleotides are TGTGCCAGCAGCGAACTAGAGATGGAGACCCAGTACTTC.